This T cell receptor beta chain emerged from a study of Ad26.COV2.S vaccination and SARS-CoV-2 variants. For the study at large: By the intramuscular route, Ad26.COV2.S was given once, or twice 56 days apart. The study, taken as a whole, reports: Total T cell responses may have been underestimated by the TCR breadth and depth analyses.

Treatment meaning: around 19 received Ad26.COV2.S at low or high dose, single or two shots; about 5 received placebo; per-sample allocation not given. Collection of samples fell on day 63 after the first vaccine or placebo injection. As for this clone: Its antigen remains unidentified.

This CDR3 region has 15 residues. Germline loops: CDR1 MNHEY, CDR2 SVGAGI. The germline V and J ends were trimmed by 4 bases and 2 bases, with 14 bases remaining between them. Profiling relied on immunoSEQ multiplex PCR, and the TCRdb table lists in-frame clones only, not all of them. The repertoire holds around 320,000 clones, about 82% seen once, with 1.9% in the top ten. This TCR derives from a person aged 18-65 years who received the Ad26.COV2.S COVID-19 vaccine or a placebo. The sample consisted of peripheral blood, taken in a trial of Ad26.COV2.S vaccine versus placebo. The chain has TRBV6-5 and TRBJ1-2; D uncertain. CDR3 in amino acids: CASSSLGTANYGYTF. The CDR3 bases are TGTGCCAGCAGTTCCCTCGGAACAGCAAACTATGGCTACACCTTC.